Listed below are T cell receptor beta chains from one sample, sequenced in a study of cytomegalovirus exposure and HLA in healthy donors. Profiled with immunoSEQ multiplex PCR; TCRdb holds only in-frame clones, not every one. The table has 250,000 to 400,000 clones, roughly 87% seen once; the top ten hold approximately 0.96%. Input material: PBMCs. The receptors here all came from a man aged 30-40 years in good health and CMV-seronegative. CDR3s include the opening cysteine and the closing phenylalanine or tryptophan. The D gene is left open where the match is weak. A clone size is listed for some rows: how often the clone was seen (once, few, many), or a class if it is expanded.

J | size | V | D | DNA | CDR3
TRBJ2-3 | NA | TRBV15 | NA | TGTGCCACCTGCCTGAGTTCAGGACTTAGCACAGATACGCAGTATTTT | CATCLSSGLSTDTQYF
TRBJ2-2 | NA | TRBV10-1 | NA | TGCGCCAGCAGTGTAGGCAGGGGCACCGGGGAGCTGTTTTTT | CASSVGRGTGELFF
TRBJ2-1 | NA | TRBV7-9 | TRBD1 | TGTGCCAGCCTCCGGGACAGCGGTAACAATGAGCAGTTCTTC | CASLRDSGNNEQFF
TRBJ2-3 | NA | TRBV10-2 | NA | TGCGCCAGCATTCCTACTACCTCCCCAGATACGCAGTATTTT | CASIPTTSPDTQYF
TRBJ1-2 | NA | TRBV19 | TRBD1 | TGTGCCAGTAGTAACAGGGGGCAAGATGGCTACACCTTC | CASSNRGQDGYTF
TRBJ2-5 | once | TRBV5-1 | TRBD2 | TGCGCCAGCAGCTTGGATGAGACTAGCGGGGGGGCGGAAGAGACCCAGTACTTC | CASSLDETSGGAEETQYF
TRBJ2-2 | NA | TRBV7-4 | NA | NA | CASSLGAYFGAGELFF
TRBJ1-5 | NA | TRBV7-8 | NA | TGTGCCAGCAGCTCCCGGGCCCGGGGAGGTGACCAGCCCCAGCATTTT | CASSSRARGGDQPQHF
TRBJ2-7 | NA | TRBV14 | NA | TGTGCCAGCAGCCAAAGGGACAAAACCTCCTACGAGCAGTACTTC | CASSQRDKTSYEQYF
TRBJ1-5 | NA | TRBV10-3 | NA | TGTGCCATCAAGGCCGGGAATAGCAATCAGCCCCAGCATTTT | CAIKAGNSNQPQHF
TRBJ2-5 | NA | TRBV6-1 | NA | TGTGCCACCCTGCAGGGGACAAACCAAGAGACCCAGTACTTC | CATLQGTNQETQYF
TRBJ2-2 | once | TRBV15 | NA | TGTGCCACCCAGGGGGGCCCTAACACCGGGGAGCTGTTTTTT | CATQGGPNTGELFF
TRBJ2-1 | NA | TRBV18 | TRBD2 | TGTGCCAGCTCACCCCTAGCGGGCAATGAGCAGTTCTTC | CASSPLAGNEQFF
TRBJ1-5 | NA | TRBV5-1 | NA | TGCGCCAGCAGCTTCGGGAATTCGGATCAGCCCCAGCATTTT | CASSFGNSDQPQHF
TRBJ2-1 | NA | TRBV6-6 | NA | TGTGCCAGCAGTTACTCGGGCCTAAAACCCGGCAATGAGCAGTTCTTC | CASSYSGLKPGNEQFF
TRBJ2-5 | once | TRBV5-1 | TRBD2 | TGCGCCAGCAGCTTTAGCGGGGGGGATCAAGAGACCCAGTACTTC | CASSFSGGDQETQYF
TRBJ2-6 | once | TRBV7-9 | NA | TGTGCCAGCAGCTCATGGACCGAGGGAGACGTTGGGGCCAACGTCCTGACTTTC | CASSSWTEGDVGANVLTF
TRBJ2-2 | NA | TRBV27 | NA | TGTGCCAGCAGTCCTACAGGGATCTCCGGGGAGCTGTTTTTT | CASSPTGISGELFF
TRBJ2-1 | NA | TRBV2 | TRBD1 | TGTGCCAGCAGGCTACAGACAGGGGAAGACAATGAGCAGTTCTTC | CASRLQTGEDNEQFF
TRBJ2-1 | NA | TRBV6-1 | TRBD2 | TGTGCCAGCAGTGAACCTAATCTCGGGACTAGCGGTCGGATTTACAATGAGCAGTTCTTC | CASSEPNLGTSGRIYNEQFF
TRBJ1-5 | once | TRBV19 | TRBD1 | TGTGCCAGTAAGGGCGAGGCTGGACAGGGGGGACTTCAGCCCCAGCATTTT | CASKGEAGQGGLQPQHF
TRBJ2-1 | NA | TRBV4-1 | NA | TGCGCCAGCAGCCAATCAATTGGGAGGGGGGCGTCCTACAATGAGCAGTTCTTC | CASSQSIGRGASYNEQFF
TRBJ1-2 | few | TRBV11-2 | NA | TGTGCCAGCAGCTTAATAGCTAACTATGGCTACACCTTC | CASSLIANYGYTF
TRBJ2-1 | NA | TRBV11-2 | TRBD2 | TGTGCCAGCAGCCAGTACCCTAGCGGGGGTCATGAGCAGTTCTTC | CASSQYPSGGHEQFF
TRBJ2-6 | NA | TRBV5-4 | TRBD1 | TGTGCCAGCAGCCCCCGGGACAGGAACTCTGGGGCCAACGTCCTGACTTTC | CASSPRDRNSGANVLTF
TRBJ2-6 | NA | TRBV10-2 | TRBD1 | TGCGCCAGCAACACAGGGGGCGGTGGGGCCAACGTCCTGACTTTC | CASNTGGGGANVLTF
TRBJ1-6 | NA | TRBV4-1 | NA | TGCGCCAGCAGCCAAGAGTGGGGGGGACTTAATTCACCCCTCCACTTT | CASSQEWGGLNSPLHF
TRBJ1-5 | NA | TRBV6-6 | NA | TGTGCCAGCAGTATACAGGTCTCTAGCAATCAGCCCCAGCATTTT | CASSIQVSSNQPQHF
TRBJ1-2 | once | TRBV19 | NA | TGTGCCAGTAGTGCGACAGGAAATGGCTACACCTTC | CASSATGNGYTF
TRBJ1-2 | NA | TRBV7-9 | TRBD1 | TGTGCCAGCAGCGCCTGGACAGGGCCAGCCTCTAACTATGGCTACACCTTC | CASSAWTGPASNYGYTF
TRBJ1-4 | NA | TRBV2 | TRBD1 | TGTGCCAGCTGGGGGCAGGGGGCGATAACTAATGAAAAACTGTTTTTT | CASWGQGAITNEKLFF
TRBJ2-3 | NA | TRBV18 | TRBD2 | TGTGCCAGCTCACCACCTAGCGGGGCGACTAACACAGATACGCAGTATTTT | CASSPPSGATNTDTQYF
TRBJ2-2 | NA | TRBV6-5 | NA | TGTGCCAGCAGCCGAGGACTGAACACCGGGGAGCTGTTTTTT | CASSRGLNTGELFF
TRBJ1-2 | NA | TRBV5-5 | NA | TGTGCCAGCAGCCCCGGTCCGGCGGGCACTTATGGCTACACCTTC | CASSPGPAGTYGYTF
TRBJ2-5 | NA | TRBV7-9 | TRBD1 | TGTGCCAGCAGCGCGGACAGGGGCCAAGAGACCCAGTACTTC | CASSADRGQETQYF
TRBJ2-5 | NA | TRBV10-1 | TRBD1 | TGCGCCAGCAGTCGGACAGGGGGGGAGACCCAGTACTTC | CASSRTGGETQYF
TRBJ2-2 | few | TRBV5-4 | NA | TGTGCCAGCAGTTACGCCGGGTCCGACGGCGGGGAGCTGTTTTTT | CASSYAGSDGGELFF
TRBJ1-2 | NA | TRBV5-4 | TRBD1 | TGTGCCAGCAGCTCGGGACAGGGCACGACGATAGGTTTTGGCTACACCTTC | CASSSGQGTTIGFGYTF
TRBJ1-2 | NA | TRBV4-3 | TRBD1 | TGCGCCAGCAGCCAAATCTGGCAGGGGGGCTATGGCTACACCTTC | CASSQIWQGGYGYTF
TRBJ1-3 | NA | TRBV5-4 | TRBD1 | TGTGCCAGCAGGGCGGAAGGGACAGGGGAAAGAAACACCATATATTTT | CASRAEGTGERNTIYF
TRBJ1-5 | NA | TRBV19 | NA | TGTGCCAGTAGTATCCGGGGGGTGTATAGCAATCAGCCCCAGCATTTT | CASSIRGVYSNQPQHF